Listed here is a single T cell receptor beta chain. This clonotype came up a few times. No cognate antigen has been identified for it. No base quality values were provided; no much bigger clone lies one nucleotide off. This sample was included in a study of T-cell memory formation after mild COVID-19 (dated by TCRdb to the early 2020s). Turning to the overall study: TCR sequence clusters from the two donors were found to be largely donor specific. T-cell clones expanding and contracting after mild COVID-19 in two donors were tracked by longitudinal TCRalpha and TCRbeta repertoire sequencing. Two young, previously healthy adult volunteers made up the cohort, one male and one female.

CDR1 and CDR2 were assigned from the germline V gene as SQVTM and ANQGSEA. The CDR3 measures 13 amino acids from cysteine to phenylalanine. Only the CDR3 DNA stays, 39 bases, in frame from base 1. V is pared back by 6 bases and J by 2 bases, with 13 bases lying between the germline termini. For sequencing, an Illumina NovaSeq 6000 was employed. cDNA libraries for TCRalpha and TCRbeta were prepared by 5'RACE using constant-segment primers, with sample barcodes and unique molecular identifiers added. RNA was extracted from every sample with Trizol reagent. Libraries were amplified in two PCR steps, with a second sample barcode and Illumina TruSeq adapters added in the second step. Libraries were sequenced on an Illumina NovaSeq with 2 x 150 bp paired-end reads. The study's processing was this. The reads were demultiplexed and collapsed into UMI-guided consensus sequences using migec v1.2.7. With mixcr v2.1.11, UMI consensuses were aligned to TRA and TRB V and J templates and assembled into clonotypes. Clonotypes were classified as expanded or contracted when called significant by both edgeR and NoisET, with noise models trained on biological replicates. For edgeR calls, the cutoffs were a false discovery rate-adjusted p below 0.01 and a log2 fold-change threshold of 1. PCA with hierarchical clustering of max-normalized trajectories of the 1000 most abundant clonotypes was used as exploratory dynamics analysis. Each responding clone was given a CD4 or CD8 phenotype based on the CD4+ and CD8+ repertoires, which had been sequenced separately. The raw public reads went through TCRdb reprocessing: fastp at Q25, MiXCR clone calling, in-frame beta chains kept. Each CDR3 protein appears once, grouped with its most common genes and DNA. For this entry, the V and J calls and clone size follow TCRdb and not the study's own pipeline. Here the sample has 450,000 to 700,000 distinct CDR3 sequences; about 20% occur a single time. Together, the top ten hold around 13% of the sample.

Ficoll-Paque density gradient centrifugation was the method used to isolate PBMCs. Study-wide conclusions, independent of this receptor: SARS-CoV-2 specificity was not confirmed for the second-wave clones peaking on day 37. Contracting CD4+ clones were located mainly in the CM and EM memory subsets, whereas CD8+ clones were found to be enriched in EMRA. From day 15 to 85, contracting clones showed balanced CD4/CD8 phenotypes, whereas a second wave of clones that expanded from day 15 to 37 leaned towards CD4+. The study included only a couple of mild cases, and larger cohorts that include severe cases with pre-infection samples were judged to be necessary. Some responding clones were detected in pre-infection memory, suggesting pre-existing cross-reactive memory T cells joined the SARS-CoV-2 response.

The chain joins TRBV29-1 to TRBJ2-5; no D gene call is confident. The source is an adult woman who had mild COVID-19 (a few samples of this study predate the infection). The sample titles of this study are shuffled in the database, so cell type and time point are left out; the donor was told from shared clones. The specimen was PBMCs or a T cell subset sorted from them (not recorded which). The DNA sequence is given as TGCAGCGTCGCCCCCGACGGGCAAGAGACCCAGTACTTC. Its translation is CSVAPDGQETQYF.